Below, one T cell receptor (beta chain) is given with its context. Measured with immunoSEQ multiplex PCR; TCRdb has only the in-frame clones, and not every one. The sample contains 120,000 or so clones, around 86% of which appear only once. The source of the sample is a study of control samples from healthy donors and cancer patients. Trimming removed 2 bases from V and 7 bases from J, with 5 bases in between. This CDR3 contains 12 residues. The germline CDR1 and CDR2 sequences are SGHNT and YENEEA. Sequenced sample: blood. The source of this sequence is a man aged 40-55 years in good health. The chain has TRBV11-3 and TRBJ2-2; D gene ambiguous. Written as DNA, the CDR3 is TGTGCCAGCAGCTTATTGGGCGGGGAGCTGTTTTTT. It yields the protein CASSLLGGELFF. Full variable domain (missing parts from reference TRBV11-3 and TRBJ2-2): EAGVVQSPRYKIIEKKQPVAFWCNPISGHNTLYWYLQNLGQGPELLIRYENEEAVDDSQLPKDRFSAERLKGVDSTLKIQPAELGDSAVYLCASSLLGGELFFGEGSRLTVL.